This is a list of T cell receptor beta chains from one sample in a study of blood T cell repertoires in COVID-19. TCRdb keeps only in-frame clones here, not all; method: immunoSEQ multiplex PCR. The sample records 150,000 to 200,000 clones, about 85% being singletons. Sequenced material: peripheral blood. These receptors were obtained from a middle-aged woman with COVID-19, enrolled during active disease. CDR3s include the opening cysteine and the closing phenylalanine or tryptophan. The D gene is left open where the match is weak. Expanded clones are given a class, and other clones once, few, many or no size at all.

D gene	clone size	V gene	J gene	CDR3 DNA	CDR3 protein
NA	once	TRBV18	TRBJ2-2	TGTGCCAGCTCACCATTGTCACTCGGGGAGCTGTTTTTT	CASSPLSLGELFF
TRBD2	NA	TRBV13	TRBJ2-5	TGTGCCAGCAGCACTCAAAGCGGGGTGACCCAGTACTTC	CASSTQSGVTQYF
NA	NA	TRBV6-5	TRBJ1-1	TGTGCCAGCAGTTTTCGACAGAGTAACACTGAAGCTTTCTTT	CASSFRQSNTEAFF
TRBD1	NA	TRBV18	TRBJ1-4	TGTGCCAGCTCACCCGAGGGACAGGGAACAGGGAAACTGTTTTTT	CASSPEGQGTGKLFF
TRBD1	NA	TRBV29-1	TRBJ1-1	TGCAGCGTTTCCGGACAGGCCACGGATACTGAAGCTTTCTTT	CSVSGQATDTEAFF
NA	many	TRBV19	TRBJ1-5	TGTGCCAGTAGCCCAGGCATTAATCAGCCCCAGCATTTT	CASSPGINQPQHF
TRBD2	few	TRBV6-5	TRBJ2-7	TGTGCCAGCAGTTGGACTAGCCTTGACGAGCAGTACTTC	CASSWTSLDEQYF
TRBD1	once	TRBV19	TRBJ1-5	TGTGCCAGTAGTATCCCGGGCAGGGGGCTTGGTAGCAATCAGCCCCAGCATTTT	CASSIPGRGLGSNQPQHF
NA	NA	TRBV7-8	TRBJ2-5	TGTGCCAGCAGCTTAGATTCGGGAAAAGAGACCCAGTACTTC	CASSLDSGKETQYF
NA	NA	TRBV7-9	TRBJ1-5	TGTGCCAGCAGCTTAGGGACAGCCCTAGGGCCCCAGCATTTT	CASSLGTALGPQHF
TRBD2	NA	TRBV4-2	TRBJ2-1	TGTGCCAGCAGCCAAGATAAGCTAGCGGGGGGGGATGAGCAGTTCTTC	CASSQDKLAGGDEQFF
NA	NA	TRBV6-2/TRBV6-3	TRBJ1-5	TGTGCCAGCAGTTACCGCACGGGGGGGGAGAATCAGCCCCAGCATTTT	CASSYRTGGENQPQHF
NA	many	TRBV7-9	TRBJ1-2	TGTGCCAGCAGCTTAGTATCTAACTATGGCTACACCTTC	CASSLVSNYGYTF
TRBD1	NA	TRBV5-1	TRBJ2-7	TGCGCCAGCAGCTCGACAGGGGGAACGAGCTCCTACGAGCAGTACTTC	CASSSTGGTSSYEQYF
TRBD2	NA	TRBV15	TRBJ2-1	TGTGCCACCAGCAGAGACTCATTGAGCGGGAGATCCTACAATGAGCAGTTCTTC	CATSRDSLSGRSYNEQFF
NA	NA	TRBV19	TRBJ1-1	TGTGCCAGTAGTATCGGAGGCCAGATTAACACTGAAGCTTTCTTT	CASSIGGQINTEAFF
TRBD2	NA	TRBV19	TRBJ2-1	TGTGCCAGTAGTGCGGGAGGGAACTATCATGAGCAGTTCTTC	CASSAGGNYHEQFF
TRBD1	NA	TRBV3-1/TRBV3-2	TRBJ1-1	TGTGCCAGCAGCCAAGTTCCGACCGGGACAGGGGGCCCCGACGCCACCGACACTGAAGCTTTCTTT	CASSQVPTGTGGPDATDTEAFF
TRBD1	NA	TRBV27	TRBJ1-1	TGTGCCAGCAGTAGAACAGGGGTAGGGAACACTGAAGCTTTCTTT	CASSRTGVGNTEAFF
NA	NA	TRBV10-3	TRBJ2-1	TGTGCCATCAGTGACCCTCGGGACAGCGGAGGGGTTGAGCAGTTCTTC	CAISDPRDSGGVEQFF
TRBD1	NA	TRBV11-2	TRBJ1-2	TGTGCCAGCAGCCCCGGACAGGGGAGTTTTAGCTATGGCTACACCTTC	CASSPGQGSFSYGYTF
NA	NA	TRBV7-9	TRBJ1-2	TGTGCCAGCAGCTTAGGCGCAGATTTGACCGCCAGGTATGGCTACACCTTC	CASSLGADLTARYGYTF
NA	NA	TRBV11-2	TRBJ2-5	TGTGCCAGCAGCTTAGCGGTTCAAGAGACCCAGTACTTC	CASSLAVQETQYF
TRBD1	NA	TRBV6-5	TRBJ2-5	TGTGCCAGCGGTCGACAGGGGCTGAGGGAGACCCAGTACTTC	CASGRQGLRETQYF
NA	NA	TRBV5-1	TRBJ1-2	TGCGCCAGCAGCTTGGAAGTGACTCGTGGCTACACCTTC	CASSLEVTRGYTF
NA	NA	TRBV5-1	TRBJ2-7	TGCGCCAGCAGCTTCGGACTGAAAACCTACGAGCAGTACTTC	CASSFGLKTYEQYF
NA	once	TRBV5-1	TRBJ2-1	TGCGCCAGCAGTTTCACCCCGGATGAGCAGTTCTTC	CASSFTPDEQFF
TRBD1	NA	TRBV5-3	TRBJ2-7	TGTGCCAGAAGCCCCCCCCGGACAGGGCGCTTCTACGAGCAGTACTTC	CARSPPRTGRFYEQYF
NA	NA	TRBV24-1	TRBJ2-3	TGTGCCACCAGTGTGGCAGAGGGGGGGACAGATACGCAGTATTTT	CATSVAEGGTDTQYF
TRBD1	NA	TRBV10-2	TRBJ2-7	TGCGCCAGCAGTGGTGACAGGGGTTCAGAGCAGTACTTC	CASSGDRGSEQYF
NA	NA	TRBV15	TRBJ2-3	TGTGCCACCAGCAGAGATCAGACAGATACGCAGTATTTT	CATSRDQTDTQYF
NA	NA	TRBV9	TRBJ2-5	TGTGCCAGCAGCAGGACACTGGGAAAAGAGACCCAGTACTTC	CASSRTLGKETQYF
NA	NA	TRBV29-1	TRBJ2-3	TGCAGCGTTGGGCCTGACTGGGATACGCAGTATTTT	CSVGPDWDTQYF
TRBD1	NA	TRBV5-1	TRBJ2-3	TGCGCCAGCAGTAATAGCAGGGGGCTCGATACGCAGTATTTT	CASSNSRGLDTQYF
NA	NA	TRBV7-9	TRBJ2-2	TGTGTGGGGCAGGGCGTAGCCGGGGAGCTGTTTTTT	CVGQGVAGELFF
TRBD1	NA	TRBV10-3	TRBJ2-5	TGTGCCATCAGTGACGAGGAGACAGGGGGTTCGGGGACCCAGTACTTC	CAISDEETGGSGTQYF
NA	NA	TRBV5-6	TRBJ1-4	TGTGCCAGCAGCTTGGCCGTGGCAGGAGGGGAAAAACTGTTTTTT	CASSLAVAGGEKLFF
NA	NA	TRBV5-1	TRBJ2-1	TGCGCCAGCAGCTGGGGGGGCGGCGACAATGAGCAGTTCTTC	CASSWGGGDNEQFF
TRBD1	NA	TRBV9	TRBJ2-7	TGTGCCAGCAGCGTAGGGACAGGGGCCTACGAGCAGTACTTC	CASSVGTGAYEQYF
NA	few	TRBV5-1	TRBJ2-1	TGCGCCAGCAGCTTGGGACAGCCAAGCTCCTACAATGAGCAGTTCTTC	CASSLGQPSSYNEQFF
NA	NA	TRBV7-2	TRBJ2-1	TGTGCCAGCAGCTCACAAACCTCACCGGGGAATGAGCAGTTCTTC	CASSSQTSPGNEQFF
NA	NA	TRBV13	TRBJ2-1	TGTGCCAGCACCCTCACCCGGGGGGCCCTTTTACACAATGAGCAGTTCTTC	CASTLTRGALLHNEQFF
TRBD2	NA	TRBV7-6	TRBJ2-1	TGTGCCAGCACCCGAGACGCGGGAGAAAGGGCCAATGAGCAGTTCTTC	CASTRDAGERANEQFF
TRBD2	once	TRBV7-2	TRBJ2-7	TGTGCCAGCAGCCTCACTAGCGGGAGGACAACCCACCACTTC	CASSLTSGRTTHHF
NA	NA	TRBV12-3/TRBV12-4	TRBJ2-7	TGTGCCAGCAGTACAGACACAAGCTACGAGCAGTACTTC	CASSTDTSYEQYF
TRBD2	few	TRBV6-5	TRBJ2-3	TGTGCCAGCAGTTACTCCCCAGCGGGGTACACAGATACGCAGTATTTT	CASSYSPAGYTDTQYF
NA	NA	TRBV12-5	TRBJ2-2	TGTGCTAGTGGTTTGTTAGTAGGGGACATGGGCACCGGGGAGCTGTTTTTT	CASGLLVGDMGTGELFF
TRBD2	NA	TRBV30	TRBJ2-7	TGTGCCTGGAGATACAGCGGGATCTCCTACGAGCAGTACTTC	CAWRYSGISYEQYF
NA	NA	TRBV19	TRBJ1-1	TGTGCCAGTAGTATAGGCTGGGGACGGACTATCGTAAACACTGAAGCTTTCTTT	CASSIGWGRTIVNTEAFF
NA	NA	TRBV6-5	TRBJ1-5	TGTGCCGCTGGGGGAGGGCCCGATCAGCCCCAGCATTTT	CAAGGGPDQPQHF
TRBD1	NA	TRBV2	TRBJ1-4	TGTGCCAGCAGTGTGGGGCAGGGGGGTGAAAAACTGTTTTTT	CASSVGQGGEKLFF
TRBD2	NA	TRBV2	TRBJ2-7	TGTGCCAGCAGTGAAAGAGGACTAGCGGTGTACGAGCAGTACTTC	CASSERGLAVYEQYF
NA	NA	TRBV12-3/TRBV12-4	TRBJ1-1	TGTGCCAGCACACTCTTACAGGACACTGAAGCTTTCTTT	CASTLLQDTEAFF
NA	NA	TRBV9	TRBJ1-1	TGTGCCAGCAGCGTCTCGGGGGGGACGAACACTGAAGCTTTCTTT	CASSVSGGTNTEAFF
TRBD1	NA	TRBV6-6	TRBJ2-1	TGTGCCAGCACCAACAGGGGCAATGAGCAGTTCTTC	CASTNRGNEQFF